The present TCR beta chain was sequenced within a study of identical twins. Overall study findings and caveats: Analyses based on zero insertions could be partly confounded by invariant MAIT and iNKT cells.

As regards this clonotype: What it binds is not known.

The V end lost 0 bases, the J end lost 0 bases, and 6 bases lay between the germline ends. The length of the CDR3 is 14 residues. The V gene's germline CDR1 is DFQATT and CDR2 SNEGSKA (reference sequence). Healthy Caucasians made up all donors. TCRdb independently ran MiXCR on the 5' RACE reads; one entry per CDR3 protein. Of a few hundred thousand distinct CDR3 sequences listed, over 5.5% are singletons. The same sample was also studied in work on T cells expressing NK-cell markers. As that report states: Sequencing of TCR beta repertoires drew on sorted CD3+CD56+NKG2C+, CD3+CD56+NKG2C- and CD3+CD56-NKG2C+ T cells.

The genes are TRBV20-1 and TRBJ2-4; no definite D call. This sequence originates from a woman younger than 30 in good health. The material sequenced was CD8+ T cells sorted from blood. The CDR3 coding sequence is TGCAGTGCTAGAGATCTTTTAGCCAAAAACATTCAGTACTTC. Residues: CSARDLLAKNIQYF.